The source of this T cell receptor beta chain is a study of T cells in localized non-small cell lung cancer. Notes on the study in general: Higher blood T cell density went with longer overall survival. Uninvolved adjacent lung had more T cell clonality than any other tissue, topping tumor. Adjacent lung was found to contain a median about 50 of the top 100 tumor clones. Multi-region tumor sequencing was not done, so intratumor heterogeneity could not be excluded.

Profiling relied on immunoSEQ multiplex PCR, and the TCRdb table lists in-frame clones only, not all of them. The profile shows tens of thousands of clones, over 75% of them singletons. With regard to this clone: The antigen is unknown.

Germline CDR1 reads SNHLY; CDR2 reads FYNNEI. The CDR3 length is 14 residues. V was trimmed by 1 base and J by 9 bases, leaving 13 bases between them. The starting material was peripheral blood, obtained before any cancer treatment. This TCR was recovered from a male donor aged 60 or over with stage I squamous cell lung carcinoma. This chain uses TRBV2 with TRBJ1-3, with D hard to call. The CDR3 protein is CASSEEGSLSTIYF. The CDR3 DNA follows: TGTGCCAGCAGTGAAGAGGGCTCTTTGAGCACCATATATTTT.